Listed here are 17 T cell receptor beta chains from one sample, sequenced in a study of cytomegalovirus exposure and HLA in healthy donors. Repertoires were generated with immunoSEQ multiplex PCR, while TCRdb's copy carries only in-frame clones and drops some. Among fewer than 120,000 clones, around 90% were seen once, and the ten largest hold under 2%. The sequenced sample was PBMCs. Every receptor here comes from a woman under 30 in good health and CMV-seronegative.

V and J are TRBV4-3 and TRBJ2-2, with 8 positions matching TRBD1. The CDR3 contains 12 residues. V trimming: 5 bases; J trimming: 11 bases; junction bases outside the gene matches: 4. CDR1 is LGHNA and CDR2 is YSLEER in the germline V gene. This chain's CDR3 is CASSSGQGELFF. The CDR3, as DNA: TGCGCCAGCAGCTCCGGACAGGGAGAGCTGTTTTTT.

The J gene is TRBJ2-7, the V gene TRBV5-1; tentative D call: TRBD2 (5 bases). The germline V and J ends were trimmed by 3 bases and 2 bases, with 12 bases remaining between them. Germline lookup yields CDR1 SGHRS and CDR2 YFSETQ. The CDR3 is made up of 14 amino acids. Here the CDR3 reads CASSSGNRAYEQYF. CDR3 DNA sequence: TGCGCCAGCAGCTCGGGGAATCGGGCCTACGAGCAGTACTTC.

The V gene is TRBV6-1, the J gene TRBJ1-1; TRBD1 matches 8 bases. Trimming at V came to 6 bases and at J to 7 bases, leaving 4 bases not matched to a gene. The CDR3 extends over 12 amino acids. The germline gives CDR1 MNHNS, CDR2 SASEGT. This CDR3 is CASRDRGSEAFF. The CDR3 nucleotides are TGTGCCAGCAGAGACAGGGGAAGTGAAGCTTTCTTT.

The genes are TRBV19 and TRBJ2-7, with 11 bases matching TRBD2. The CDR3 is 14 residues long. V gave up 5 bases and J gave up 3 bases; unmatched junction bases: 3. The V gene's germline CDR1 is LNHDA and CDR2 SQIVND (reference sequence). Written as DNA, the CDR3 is TGTGCCAGTAGTCGACTAGCGGGGAACTACGAGCAGTACTTC. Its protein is CASSRLAGNYEQYF.

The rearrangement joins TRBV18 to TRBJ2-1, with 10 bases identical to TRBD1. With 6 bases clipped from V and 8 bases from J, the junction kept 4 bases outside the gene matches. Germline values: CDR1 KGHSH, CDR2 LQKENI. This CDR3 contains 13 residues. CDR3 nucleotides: TGTGCCAGCTCGGGGACAGGGGCGGATGAGCAGTTCTTC. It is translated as CASSGTGADEQFF.

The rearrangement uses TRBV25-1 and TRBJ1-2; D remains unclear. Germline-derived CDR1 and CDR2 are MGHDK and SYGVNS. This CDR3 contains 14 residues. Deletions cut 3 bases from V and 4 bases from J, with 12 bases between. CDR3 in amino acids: CASSDQAEAYGYTF. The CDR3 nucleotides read TGTGCCAGCAGTGACCAGGCGGAGGCCTATGGCTACACCTTC.

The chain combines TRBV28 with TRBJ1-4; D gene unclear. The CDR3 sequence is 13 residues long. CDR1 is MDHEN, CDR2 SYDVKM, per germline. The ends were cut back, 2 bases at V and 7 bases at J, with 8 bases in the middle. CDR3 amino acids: CASSLGPGEKLFF. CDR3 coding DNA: TGTGCCAGCAGTTTAGGTCCGGGTGAAAAACTGTTTTTT. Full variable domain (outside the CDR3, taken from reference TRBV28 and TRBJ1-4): DVKVTQSSRYLVKRTGEKVFLECVQDMDHENMFWYRQDPGLGLRLIYFSYDVKMKEKGDIPEGYSVSREKKERFSLILESASTNQTSMYLCASSLGPGEKLFFGSGTQLSVL.

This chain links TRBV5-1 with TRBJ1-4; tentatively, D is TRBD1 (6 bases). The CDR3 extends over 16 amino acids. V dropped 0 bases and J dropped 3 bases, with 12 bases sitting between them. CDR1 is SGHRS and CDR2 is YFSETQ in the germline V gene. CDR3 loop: CASSLAGGAANEKLFF. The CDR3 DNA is TGCGCCAGCAGCTTGGCCGGGGGGGCGGCTAATGAAAAACTGTTTTTT.

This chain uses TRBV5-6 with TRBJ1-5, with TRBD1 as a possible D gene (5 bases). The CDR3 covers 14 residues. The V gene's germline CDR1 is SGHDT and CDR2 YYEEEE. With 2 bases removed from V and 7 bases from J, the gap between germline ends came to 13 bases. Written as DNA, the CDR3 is TGTGCCAGCAGCTTCCAGGGATCCTACCAGCCCCAGCATTTT. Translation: CASSFQGSYQPQHF.

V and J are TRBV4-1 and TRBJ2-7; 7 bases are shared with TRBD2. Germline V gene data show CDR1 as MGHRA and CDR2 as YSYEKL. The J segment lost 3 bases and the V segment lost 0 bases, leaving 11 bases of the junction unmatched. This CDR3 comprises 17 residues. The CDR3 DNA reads TGCGCCAGCAGCCAAGATGTTCGGCTAGCGGAACTCTACGAGCAGTACTTC. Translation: CASSQDVRLAELYEQYF.

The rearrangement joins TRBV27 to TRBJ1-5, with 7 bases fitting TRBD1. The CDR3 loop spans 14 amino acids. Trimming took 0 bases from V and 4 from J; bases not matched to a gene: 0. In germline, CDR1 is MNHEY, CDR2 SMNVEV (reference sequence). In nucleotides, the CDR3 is TGTGCCAGCAGTTTATCCAGGGGGAATCAGCCCCAGCATTTT. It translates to CASSLSRGNQPQHF.

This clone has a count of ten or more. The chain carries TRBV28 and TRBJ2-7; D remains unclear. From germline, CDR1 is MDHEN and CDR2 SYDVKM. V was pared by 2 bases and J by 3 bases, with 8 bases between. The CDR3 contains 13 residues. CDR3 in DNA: TGTGCCAGCAGTTTAAATTTCAGCTACGAGCAGTACTTC. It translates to CASSLNFSYEQYF.

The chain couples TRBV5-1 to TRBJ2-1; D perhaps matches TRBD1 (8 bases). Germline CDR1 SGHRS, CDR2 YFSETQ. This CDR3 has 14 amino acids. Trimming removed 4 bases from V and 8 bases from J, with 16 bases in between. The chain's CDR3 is CASSIGQGGDEQFF. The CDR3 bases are TGCGCCAGCAGCATCGGACAGGGAGGGGATGAGCAGTTCTTC.

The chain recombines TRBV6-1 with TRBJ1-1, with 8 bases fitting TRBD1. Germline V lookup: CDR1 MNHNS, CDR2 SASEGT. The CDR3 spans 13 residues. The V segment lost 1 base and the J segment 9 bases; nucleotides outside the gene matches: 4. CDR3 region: CASSEGQGAQAFF. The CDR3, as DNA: TGTGCCAGCAGTGAAGGGCAGGGGGCGCAAGCTTTCTTT.

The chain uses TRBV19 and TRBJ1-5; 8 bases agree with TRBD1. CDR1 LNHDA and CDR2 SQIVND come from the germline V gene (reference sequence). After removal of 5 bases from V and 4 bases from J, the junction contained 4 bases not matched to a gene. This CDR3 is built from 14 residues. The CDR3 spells CASSRGQVNQPQHF. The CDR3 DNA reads TGTGCCAGTAGTCGGGGACAGGTTAATCAGCCCCAGCATTTT.

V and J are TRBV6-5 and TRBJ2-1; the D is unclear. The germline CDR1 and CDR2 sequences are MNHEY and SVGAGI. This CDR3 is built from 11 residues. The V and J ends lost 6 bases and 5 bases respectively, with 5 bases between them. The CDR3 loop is CASRQNNEQFF. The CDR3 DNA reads TGTGCCAGCAGACAAAACAATGAGCAGTTCTTC.

The CDR3 sequence is CASSPTGLAAYEQYF. CDR3 nucleotide sequence: TGTGCCAGCAGTCCCACGGGACTAGCCGCCTACGAGCAGTACTTC. The chain uses TRBV7-2 and TRBJ2-7; 9 positions agree with TRBD2. The V segment lost 6 bases and the J segment 2 bases; nucleotides outside the gene matches: 8. Per germline, CDR1 SGHTA and CDR2 FQGNSA. This CDR3 comprises 15 residues.